This section outlines one TCR beta chain sequence together with its context. As yet, its antigen is unknown. This sample is drawn from a study of beta chain features in type 1 diabetes. Sequencing targeted expressed TCRB transcripts, as all isolated RNA had been reverse transcribed. About 3.57 million reads, on average, came from each naive, central memory and regulatory T cell sample. TCRdb's table, derived via immunoSEQ multiplex PCR, lists solely in-frame clones and lacks some. The data hold 60,000 to 75,000 clones, with about 50% observed a single time. Each sorted population was over 98% pure. Study-level findings and limits: The similarity of naive, central memory and Treg TCRB repertoires appeared greater among patients than among healthy donors. Shortening that was moderate but significant affected the TCRB CDR3s of Type 1 diabetes patients in all four CD4+ subsets.

This TCR was sampled from a man aged 30 to 45 with type 1 diabetes. Sequencing was performed on central memory CD4+ T cells from blood.

CDR3: CASSSGTPTDTQYF. The CDR3 bases are TGTGCCAGCAGCTCAGGGACTCCCACAGATACGCAGTATTTT. The V gene is TRBV5-4, the J gene TRBJ2-3; perhaps TRBD2 as D (6 bases). Germline values: CDR1 SGHNT, CDR2 YYREEE (reference sequence). The CDR3 loop spans 14 amino acids. The V gene lost 3 bases and the J gene lost 2 bases, with 10 bases spanning the gap. The whole variable domain, remainder taken from reference TRBV5-4 and TRBJ2-3, is ETGVTQSPTHLIKTRGQQVTLRCSSQSGHNTVSWYQQALGQGPQFIFQYYREEENGRGNFPPRFSGLQFPNYSSELNVNALELDDSALYLCASSSGTPTDTQYFGPGTRLTVL.